This T cell receptor beta chain was sequenced during a study of OX40 agonist ivuxolimab in advanced cancers. For the wider study: Ivuxolimab was a fully human IgG2 agonistic monoclonal antibody targeting the costimulatory receptor OX40 (CD134). Intravenous ivuxolimab was administered to patients every 2 weeks at six dose levels: 0.01, 0.1, 0.3, 1.5, 3 and 10 mg/kg. Among the roughly 50 dose-escalation patients, around 20 had hepatocellular carcinoma, around 15 melanoma, 9 renal cell carcinoma and 9 head and neck cancer. A male proportion of around 83% and a mean age of approximately 62 years, ranging from about 20 to 79, were recorded for the dose-escalation cohort. Prior anti-PD-1, anti-PD-L1 or anti-CTLA-4 therapy was permitted, and 40% to 50% of dose-escalation patients had received checkpoint inhibitors. Partial responses occurred in three dose-escalation patients: two with cutaneous melanoma and one with hepatocellular carcinoma. The point of sequencing TCRbeta in the periphery was to test whether ivuxolimab changed TCR sequence diversity and drove clonal T-cell expansion. The paper covers the monotherapy dose-escalation part of the phase I ivuxolimab trial, which included N ≈ 57 patients. The full study reports these points: At doses of 0.1 to 3.0 mg/kg, clonal expansion of both CD4+ and CD8+ T cells in blood was seen between baseline and week 6. After ivuxolimab, more expanded clones were found on average in CD8+ T cells than in CD4+ T cells. Low levels of normalized T-cell clonal expansion were also shown by some nonresponding patients. Partial responders in the 0.1-3.0 mg/kg groups had among the lowest normalized peripheral clonal expansion, especially among CD8+ T cells. The antigen specificity of the clonally expanded peripheral T cells was not determined.

For sequencing of the TCRbeta CDR3 region, genomic DNA was extracted from the sorted cells. The immunoSEQ Assay was used to sequence the TCRbeta CDR3 regions. The clones in this table, taken by TCRdb from immuneACCESS, are in-frame only. Not every clone is retained; where verified, under half of the shortfall comes from an unresolved V gene, and the cause of the rest is unknown. The sample table lists some 100,000 clones, roughly 94% of them with a count of one. Approximately 2.9% of the sample belongs to the ten largest clones. This clone has more than one count but fewer than ten. No antigen is known for it. Per-base quality was not reported, and no clone a single base away is much larger than it. The trial excluded patients who had a history of autoimmune disease or who were on systemic immunosuppression. In every dose cohort, peripheral blood was drawn for TCR sequencing at baseline, cycle 4 day 1, and cycle 7 day 1. The samples were taken from a phase I, first-in-human, multicenter, open-label dose-escalation trial of ivuxolimab. The trial enrolled adults with locally advanced or metastatic head and neck squamous cell, hepatocellular, melanoma or renal cell carcinoma. Before TCR sequencing, CD4+ T cells and CD8+ T cells from peripheral blood were sorted into separate populations.

The sequence came from an adult with an advanced solid tumor such as melanoma, head and neck, liver or kidney cancer. The sequencing here drew on CD4+ or CD8+ T cells sorted from blood, taken in a trial of the OX40 agonist ivuxolimab.

The sequence in DNA is TGTGCCAGCAGCGTCCGCTCTGGAAACACCATATATTTT. This yields the protein CASSVRSGNTIYF. The chain couples TRBV9 to TRBJ1-3, with no confidently assigned D gene. V is cut by 2 bases and J by 0 bases, and the space between the germline ends is 3 bases. The CDR3 runs 13 residues from the cysteine to the phenylalanine. The read is trimmed to its CDR3 DNA, 39 bases read in frame from base 1. CDR1 and CDR2 are read off the germline V gene as SGDLS and YYNGEE.